The 11 T cell receptor beta chains reported below all come from one sample, sequenced in a study of human T cells and chemical hapten exposure. Time point denoted: healthy volunteer bleed at 6 weeks. Total RNA came from unfractionated whole blood. TCRdb reanalysed the RACE reads using MiXCR and keeps one entry per CDR3 protein. Of around 80,000 distinct CDR3 sequences listed, under 10% were seen once; the top ten hold over 1.5%. The sample taken for sequencing was whole blood. The receptor source for this set is a male donor in good health. Some clones in this sample may be carry-over from other donors' samples.

This clonotype occurred many times. The J gene is TRBJ2-7, the V gene TRBV2; D is possibly TRBD2 (5 bases). The CDR3 extends over 13 amino acids. Germline CDR1 SNHLY, CDR2 FYNNEI. Trimming took 5 bases from V and 3 from J, leaving 11 bases between them. The CDR3 region is CASSLRVNYEQYF. CDR3 sequence (DNA): TGTGCCAGCAGTCTGCGGGTCAACTACGAGCAGTACTTC.

This clonotype was detected a few times. V is TRBV6-5 and J is TRBJ1-1; the match to TRBD1 covers 7 bases. This CDR3 is 16 amino acids long. Germline CDR1 MNHEY, CDR2 SVGAGI. V shed 2 bases and J 5 bases; nucleotides not matched to a gene: 11. This chain's CDR3 is CASSYRAGGAGTEAFF. In DNA, the CDR3 is TGTGCCAGCAGTTACCGGGCAGGGGGAGCGGGGACTGAAGCTTTCTTT.

This clonotype has a handful of counts. The V call is TRBV6-7, the J call TRBJ1-5; 7 bases match TRBD1. TRBV6-7 counts as an open reading frame of uncertain function. The V and J ends lost 2 bases and 4 bases, in that order; junction bases with no gene match: 29. The CDR3 is made up of 23 amino acids. This CDR3 is CASSYPHARTGRGEDEVNQPQHF. The DNA for the CDR3 is TGTGCCAGCAGTTACCCACATGCTCGGACAGGACGGGGGGAGGATGAAGTGAATCAGCCCCAGCATTTT.

In this sample, this clonotype turned up many times. This rearrangement joins TRBV21-1 to TRBJ1-1. TRBV21-1 is a recognized pseudogene. The CDR3 contains 14 residues. CDR3 nucleotide sequence: TGTGCCAGCAGCAGCCCTAGAGGGTGGACTGAAGCTTTCTTT. As protein: CASSSPRGWTEAFF.

This chain connects TRBV6-2 or TRBV6-3 to TRBJ1-6, with D unresolved. In germline, CDR1 is MNHEY, CDR2 SVGEGT. Trimming took off 2 bases at V and 0 bases at J, with 11 bases between the two ends. This CDR3 has 17 amino acids. The CDR3 loop is CASSYDRESSYNSPLHF. The CDR3 bases are TGTGCCAGCAGTTACGACCGGGAGAGCTCCTATAATTCACCCCTCCACTTT.

The CDR3 DNA reads as TGTGCCACCAGCAGAGTCGCAGATAATAGTGATGAGCAGTTCTTC. It codes for CATSRVADNSDEQFF. The rearrangement uses TRBV15 and TRBJ2-1; D is unresolved. The CDR3 has 15 amino acids. The germline V gene encodes CDR1 LNHNV and CDR2 YYDKDF (reference sequence). V was clipped by 1 base and J by 8 bases, with 15 bases between them.

The chain couples TRBV4-1 to TRBJ2-7, with a weak D call TRBD1 (6 bases). CDR1 MGHRA and CDR2 YSYEKL come from the germline V gene. Trimming stripped 0 bases from V and 3 bases from J, with 15 bases between. This CDR3 contains 16 residues. CDR3 protein: CASSQDQKQGSYEQYF. Written as DNA, the CDR3 is TGCGCCAGCAGCCAAGACCAGAAACAGGGCAGCTACGAGCAGTACTTC.

A few counts support this clonotype. The rearrangement joins TRBV7-9 to TRBJ2-1; D gene uncertain. In germline, CDR1 is SEHNR, CDR2 FQNEAQ (reference sequence). V shed 2 bases and J shed 7 bases, with 6 bases lying between them. The CDR3 runs to 12 residues. This CDR3 reads CASSLSWNEQFF. Written as DNA, the CDR3 is TGTGCCAGCAGCTTATCCTGGAATGAGCAGTTCTTC.

This clonotype showed up just a few times. V gene TRBV7-9 combines with J gene TRBJ1-4; possible D gene TRBD1, 5 bases. The CDR3 contains 14 residues. Germline V lookup: CDR1 SEHNR, CDR2 FQNEAQ (reference sequence). V gave up 4 bases and J gave up 4 bases, with 10 bases separating them. CDR3 sequence reads: CASSWDLRNEKLFF. In nucleotides, the CDR3 is TGTGCCAGCAGCTGGGACCTACGTAATGAAAAACTGTTTTTT.

This clonotype has more than one count but fewer than ten. V usage is TRBV12-5 and J usage is TRBJ2-1, with 9 bases aligning to TRBD2. This CDR3 has 15 amino acids. CDR1 LGHNT and CDR2 FRNRAP come from the germline V gene. Losses at the gene ends were 5 bases for V and 9 bases for J; bases not matched to a gene: 11. This CDR3 is CASGAGTSYGVEQFF. DNA of the CDR3: TGTGCTAGTGGTGCCGGGACTAGCTACGGGGTTGAGCAGTTCTTC.

The rearrangement joins TRBV6-2 or TRBV6-3 to TRBJ1-1; 7 bases are a match to TRBD1. The V segment lost 5 bases and the J segment 1 base; nucleotides outside the gene matches: 4. Germline V gene sequence: CDR1 MNHEY, CDR2 SVGEGT. This CDR3 has 14 amino acids. CDR3 nucleotides: TGTGCCAGCAGTCGACAGGGCGAGAACACTGAAGCTTTCTTT. Encoded protein: CASSRQGENTEAFF.